This TCR beta chain was sequenced during a study of Tregs in tolerant kidney transplant recipients. Concerning this clone: Its specificity is unknown.

Notes on the study in general: The most relevant donor-specific Treg TCRbeta repertoire apparently came from expansion with activated donor B cells.

The method was immunoSEQ multiplex PCR; TCRdb's version includes in-frame clones alone and lacks a portion of them. Of roughly 250,000 clones in the sample, roughly 84% were seen once. Germline values: CDR1 SNHLY, CDR2 FYNNEI. V was shortened by 1 base and J by 3 bases, with 15 bases between the two germline ends. This CDR3 comprises 16 residues. This receptor was taken from a human donor in good health. The material sequenced was CD4+ T cells from blood. This sequence joins TRBV2 and TRBJ1-1; D perhaps matches TRBD1 (5 bases). The CDR3 sequence: CASSEVRRGGHTEAFF. The CDR3 nucleotides read TGTGCCAGCAGTGAAGTTAGGAGGGGCGGTCACACTGAAGCTTTCTTT.